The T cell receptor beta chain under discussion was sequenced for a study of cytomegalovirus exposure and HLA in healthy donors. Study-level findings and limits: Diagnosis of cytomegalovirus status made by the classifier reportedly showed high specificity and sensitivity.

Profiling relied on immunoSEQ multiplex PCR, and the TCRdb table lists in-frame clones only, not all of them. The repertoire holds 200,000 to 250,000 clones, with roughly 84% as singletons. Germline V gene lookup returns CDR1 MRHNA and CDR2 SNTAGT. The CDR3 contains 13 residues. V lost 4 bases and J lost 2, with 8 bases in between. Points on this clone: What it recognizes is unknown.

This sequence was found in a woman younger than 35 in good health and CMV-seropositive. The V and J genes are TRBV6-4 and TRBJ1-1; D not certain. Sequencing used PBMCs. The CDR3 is CASSVEGNTEAFF. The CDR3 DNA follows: TGTGCCAGCAGTGTAGAGGGCAACACTGAAGCTTTCTTT.